The 29 T cell receptor beta chains reported below all come from one sample, sequenced in a study of blood T cell repertoires in COVID-19. Sequencing used immunoSEQ multiplex PCR; TCRdb keeps in-frame clones, though not all of them. The profile covers roughly 250,000 clones, with roughly 88% appearing a single time and around 2% taken by the ten largest. The sequencing sample was made of peripheral blood. The receptors shown here come from a woman aged 35 to 49 who had recovered from COVID-19.

The chain is built from TRBV14 and TRBJ2-7; 7 nucleotides line up with TRBD1. Per germline, CDR1 SGHDN and CDR2 FVKESK. J was trimmed by 1 base and V by 0 bases; bases with no gene match: 3. This CDR3 has 15 amino acids. The DNA of the CDR3 is TGTGCCAGCAGCCAAGATCGGGACAGTTCCTACGAGCAGTACTTC. Protein sequence: CASSQDRDSSYEQYF.

V usage is TRBV19 and J usage is TRBJ1-4, with D possibly being TRBD1 (5 bases). This CDR3 spans 15 amino acids. Germline V gene data show CDR1 as LNHDA and CDR2 as SQIVND (reference sequence). Trimming left V 5 bases short and J 0 bases short, with 10 bases between. CDR3 nucleotides: TGTGCCAGTAGTGACAGAGATGCAACTAATGAAAAACTGTTTTTT. Translating gives CASSDRDATNEKLFF.

The CDR3 DNA reads as TGTGCCAGCAGCTCATCAACAGTATCTAGCACAGATACGCAGTATTTT. Encoded protein: CASSSSTVSSTDTQYF. The chain employs TRBV7-3 and TRBJ2-3; D is ambiguous. The CDR3 has 16 residues. Germline V gene lookup returns CDR1 SGHTA and CDR2 FQGTGA. Trimming removed 4 bases at V and 0 bases at J, with 14 bases between.

The V call is TRBV6-5, the J call TRBJ1-2; the D gene is possibly TRBD1 (6 bases). V gave up 8 bases and J gave up 2 bases, with 12 bases separating them. The CDR3 sequence is 13 residues long. The V gene's germline CDR1 is MNHEY and CDR2 SVGAGI. The CDR3 loop is CASASTGNYGYTF. CDR3 bases: TGTGCCAGCGCTTCAACAGGGAACTATGGCTACACCTTC.

V gene TRBV15 combines with J gene TRBJ2-7, with a tentative D call TRBD2 (6 bases). V lost 1 base to trimming and J lost 7 bases, with 14 bases between them. Germline values: CDR1 LNHNV, CDR2 YYDKDF (reference sequence). This CDR3 is 14 amino acids long. The CDR3 DNA sequence: TGTGCCACCAGCAGAGGGGCGGGGTGGGATGAGCAGTACTTC. Residues: CATSRGAGWDEQYF.

The chain has TRBV7-9 and TRBJ1-2; a weak D match, TRBD1 (6 bases). V was clipped by 6 bases and J by 0 bases, with 17 bases between them. Germline assignment: CDR1 SEHNR and CDR2 FQNEAQ (reference sequence). The CDR3 runs to 16 residues. The CDR3, as DNA: TGTGCCAGCAGTTCGCCTCAGGACAGTGCTAACTATGGCTACACCTTC. Its translation is CASSSPQDSANYGYTF.

V and J are TRBV5-5 and TRBJ2-3; D perhaps matches TRBD1 (6 bases). The CDR3 length is 15 residues. Looked up from germline, CDR1 is SGHKS and CDR2 is YYEKEE (reference sequence). With 6 bases removed from V and 3 bases from J, the gap between germline ends came to 17 bases. This chain's CDR3 is CASTPQGRVTDTQYF. In DNA form, the CDR3 reads TGTGCCAGCACCCCGCAGGGGCGAGTAACAGATACGCAGTATTTT.

The chain uses TRBV30 and TRBJ1-1; weak D call: TRBD1 (6 bases). This CDR3 contains 13 residues. Germline loops: CDR1 GTSNPN, CDR2 SVGIG (reference sequence). V was trimmed by 4 bases and J by 2 bases, leaving 11 bases between them. The CDR3 nucleotides are TGTGCCTGGATGGTAGGGGGTAACACTGAAGCTTTCTTT. Its translation is CAWMVGGNTEAFF.

The table lists this clone with a count of one. The chain couples TRBV27 to TRBJ2-7, with 11 bases fitting TRBD2. The trim removed 5 bases at V and 1 base at J, leaving 13 bases unmatched. The germline V gene has CDR1 MNHEY and CDR2 SMNVEV (reference sequence). The CDR3 sequence is 18 residues long. This chain's CDR3 is CASSPTSLLAGVSYEQYF. In DNA form, the CDR3 reads TGTGCCAGCAGTCCGACGTCGTTACTAGCGGGAGTGTCCTACGAGCAGTACTTC.

The J gene is TRBJ1-1, the V gene TRBV10-3, with D perhaps TRBD1 (6 bases). This CDR3 contains 14 residues. Deletions cut 0 bases from V and 5 bases from J, with 10 bases between. Germline CDR1 reads ENHRY; CDR2 reads SYGVKD. The CDR3 protein is CAISESVGGTEAFF. The CDR3 DNA sequence: TGTGCCATCAGTGAGTCCGTAGGGGGTACTGAAGCTTTCTTT.

This chain connects TRBV5-4 to TRBJ2-5, with TRBD1 matching over 10 bases. The CDR3 consists of 15 residues. Trimming took 0 bases from V and 5 from J; bases not matched to a gene: 4. The V gene's germline CDR1 is SGHNT and CDR2 YYREEE (reference sequence). This CDR3 reads CASSLGTGGPETQYF. CDR3 DNA sequence: TGTGCCAGCAGCTTGGGGACAGGGGGTCCGGAGACCCAGTACTTC.

This clone was observed once. The chain has TRBV28 and TRBJ2-7, with 7 bases that match TRBD1. The germline V gene encodes CDR1 MDHEN and CDR2 SYDVKM. The junction had 8 bases not matched to a gene; V was cut back by 6 bases and J by 6 bases. The CDR3 loop spans 13 amino acids. The CDR3 coding sequence is TGTGCCAGCAGGCTGATGGCAGGGGGCGAGCAGTACTTC. Its protein is CASRLMAGGEQYF.

V gene TRBV3-1 (or the pseudogene TRBV3-2) combines with J gene TRBJ2-7; no clear D. CDR3 size: 11 residues. V was cut by 1 base and J by 5 bases, with 3 bases left in between. Germline V CDR1 and CDR2: LGHDT, YNNKEL (reference sequence). The CDR3 nucleotides are TGTGCCAGCAGCCAAGGGCACGAGCAGTACTTC. Translating it yields CASSQGHEQYF.

This rearrangement joins TRBV7-8 to TRBJ1-2; 7 nucleotides align to TRBD1. The V segment lost 5 bases and the J segment 8 bases; nucleotides outside the gene matches: 8. The germline V gene encodes CDR1 SGHVS and CDR2 FQNEAQ. CDR3 length: 13 residues. The CDR3 sequence is CASSPVGGGGYTF. The CDR3 region has the DNA TGTGCCAGCAGCCCGGTAGGGGGCGGGGGCTACACCTTC.

This clone appeared once. The rearrangement joins TRBV6-1 to TRBJ1-3; D possibly corresponds to TRBD1 (5 bases). CDR1 MNHNS and CDR2 SASEGT come from the germline V gene. The CDR3 consists of 15 residues. Trimming took off 1 base at V and 4 bases at J, with 11 bases between the two ends. The CDR3 DNA follows: TGTGCCAGCAGTGAAGATGCGGGGCTCGGAAACACCATATATTTT. Protein product: CASSEDAGLGNTIYF.

The chain joins TRBV4-3 to TRBJ1-2, with D perhaps matching TRBD1 (6 bases). Germline values: CDR1 LGHNA, CDR2 YSLEER. Trimming pared 6 bases from V and 5 bases from J, leaving 16 bases between. The CDR3 length is 14 residues. Written as DNA, the CDR3 is TGCGCCAGCAGTCGAAGCGGACAGCAGTATGGCTACACCTTC. Amino acid sequence: CASSRSGQQYGYTF.

This chain uses TRBV5-8 with TRBJ2-7; 7 bases agree with TRBD1. V gave up 0 bases and J gave up 0 bases; unmatched junction bases: 3. Germline lookup yields CDR1 SGHTS and CDR2 YDEGEE. The CDR3 is made up of 15 amino acids. This CDR3 reads CASSLEGTASYEQYF. The DNA for the CDR3 is TGTGCCAGCAGCTTGGAGGGGACAGCCTCCTACGAGCAGTACTTC.

The chain carries TRBV19 and TRBJ2-7; 13 nucleotides line up with TRBD2. CDR3 length: 15 residues. Unmatched junction bases numbered 4, after V lost 5 bases and J lost 3 bases. CDR1 is LNHDA, CDR2 SQIVND, per germline (reference sequence). The CDR3 loop is CASSSLAGGLYEQYF. The DNA of the CDR3 is TGTGCCAGTAGTTCACTAGCGGGAGGGCTCTACGAGCAGTACTTC.

This chain uses TRBV28 with TRBJ1-2; the D gene is possibly TRBD1 (5 bases). This CDR3 has 14 amino acids. Germline assignment: CDR1 MDHEN and CDR2 SYDVKM. Trimming removed 6 bases from V and 4 bases from J, with 15 bases in between. The CDR3 nucleotides read TGTGCCAGCAGACCCCTGGGCAGGGCCTATGGCTACACCTTC. This sequence encodes CASRPLGRAYGYTF.

The rearrangement uses TRBV2 and TRBJ2-1, with TRBD2 matching over 8 bases. The CDR3 is 15 amino acids. Losses at the gene ends were 5 bases for V and 6 bases for J; bases not matched to a gene: 9. Germline CDR1 reads SNHLY; CDR2 reads FYNNEI. Here the CDR3 reads CASSTGSGSGNEQFF. The CDR3 DNA follows: TGTGCCAGCAGTACGGGAAGCGGGAGCGGCAATGAGCAGTTCTTC.

The J gene is TRBJ2-7, the V gene TRBV6-6; D is perhaps TRBD2 (6 bases). Germline CDR1 reads MNHNY; CDR2 reads SVGAGI (reference sequence). This CDR3 has 15 residues. Between the trimmed V and J ends, which lost 6 bases and 0 bases, there was a span of 15 bases. CDR3 region: CASSSRMGGSYEQYF. As DNA, the CDR3 is TGTGCCAGCAGCTCCCGTATGGGGGGCTCCTACGAGCAGTACTTC.

The J gene is TRBJ2-1, the V gene TRBV9; 8 nucleotides agree with TRBD2. Germline loops: CDR1 SGDLS, CDR2 YYNGEE. V lost 2 bases and J lost 6; bases outside the gene matches: 7. This CDR3 comprises 15 residues. The DNA of the CDR3 is TGTGCCAGCAGCGTTCTCACGGGAGGGTCCAATGAGCAGTTCTTC. This codes for CASSVLTGGSNEQFF. Together with reference TRBV9 and TRBJ2-1, the CDR3 gives the full variable domain: DSGVTQTPKHLITATGQRVTLRCSPRSGDLSVYWYQQSLDQGLQFLIQYYNGEERAKGNILERFSAQQFPDLHSELNLSSLELGDSALYFCASSVLTGGSNEQFFGPGTRLTVL.

The rearrangement uses TRBV6-1 and TRBJ2-5; 9 bases are a match to TRBD2. Germline V lookup: CDR1 MNHNS, CDR2 SASEGT. V dropped 2 bases and J dropped 2; count of bases not matched to a gene: 21. The CDR3 length is 21 residues. CDR3 DNA sequence: TGTGCCAGCAGTGAATATAATCGTCCTGCGGCTAGCGGGGCCCGACAAGAGACCCAGTACTTC. Its translation is CASSEYNRPAASGARQETQYF.

The V call is TRBV7-8, the J call TRBJ2-5, with D possibly TRBD2 on 7 matching bases. V gave up 5 bases and J gave up 4 bases, with 20 bases separating them. Germline CDR1 and CDR2: SGHVS and FQNEAQ. The CDR3 is 16 amino acids. The CDR3 sequence is CASSPRRGGQGETQYF. In nucleotides, the CDR3 is TGTGCCAGCAGCCCACGGCGCGGGGGCCAGGGAGAGACCCAGTACTTC.

The V and J genes are TRBV15 and TRBJ1-6; TRBD1 matches 11 bases. Germline loops: CDR1 LNHNV, CDR2 YYDKDF (reference sequence). This CDR3 has 17 residues. Trimming cost V 1 base and J 7 bases; bases outside gene matches: 6. CDR3 DNA sequence: TGTGCCACCAGCAGAGTTTTTGGACAGGGGGCAAATTCACCCCTCCACTTT. Translated: CATSRVFGQGANSPLHF.

This chain links TRBV24-1 with TRBJ1-1, with a tentative D call TRBD1 (6 bases). V gave up 3 bases and J gave up 7 bases, with 14 bases separating them. Looked up from germline, CDR1 is KGHDR and CDR2 is SFDVKD. The CDR3 totals 14 residues. Written as DNA, the CDR3 is TGTGCCACCAGTGATGGGGGCAGGGCAGGTGAAGCTTTCTTT. It translates to CATSDGGRAGEAFF.

The CDR3 here is CASSETGGGFSHEQYF. CDR3 sequence (DNA): TGTGCCAGCAGTGAAACAGGAGGAGGGTTTTCCCACGAGCAGTACTTC. The V gene is TRBV6-1, the J gene TRBJ2-7, with D perhaps matching TRBD2 (6 bases). This CDR3 is built from 16 residues. Trimming shortened V by 2 bases and J by 5 bases, and 19 bases separated the two germline ends. The germline CDR1 and CDR2 sequences are MNHNS and SASEGT.

The chain recombines TRBV10-3 with TRBJ2-3; TRBD2 agrees at 12 bases. Germline V CDR1 and CDR2: ENHRY, SYGVKD. The CDR3 spans 18 residues. Losses at the gene ends were 2 bases for V and 3 bases for J; bases not matched to a gene: 9. CDR3 DNA sequence: TGTGCCATCAGTGAGCCGGGACTAGCGGGCGCAGCAACAGATACGCAGTATTTT. This translates into CAISEPGLAGAATDTQYF.

This rearrangement joins TRBV28 to TRBJ2-4, with D possibly matching TRBD2 (5 bases). The CDR3 is made up of 17 amino acids. Germline CDR1 reads MDHEN; CDR2 reads SYDVKM. V lost 7 bases and J lost 1, with 20 bases in between. CDR3 amino acids: CASTVSGLGRAKNIQYF. The CDR3 region has the DNA TGTGCCAGCACCGTAAGCGGACTGGGTAGGGCCAAAAACATTCAGTACTTC. The variable domain in full, with the rest retrieved from reference TRBV28 and TRBJ2-4, is DVKVTQSSRYLVKRTGEKVFLECVQDMDHENMFWYRQDPGLGLRLIYFSYDVKMKEKGDIPEGYSVSREKKERFSLILESASTNQTSMYLCASTVSGLGRAKNIQYFGAGTRLSVL.